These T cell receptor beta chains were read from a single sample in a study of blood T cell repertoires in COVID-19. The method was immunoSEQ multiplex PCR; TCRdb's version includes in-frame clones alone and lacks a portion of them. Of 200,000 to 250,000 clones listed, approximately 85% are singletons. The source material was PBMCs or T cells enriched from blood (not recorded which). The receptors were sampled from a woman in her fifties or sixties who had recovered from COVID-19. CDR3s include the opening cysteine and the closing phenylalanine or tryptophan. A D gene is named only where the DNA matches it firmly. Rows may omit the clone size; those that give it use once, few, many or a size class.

cdr3_nt: TGTGCCAGCAGCTTAGGGGCTAGCGGGAGGGCTGGTGAGCAGTTCTTC; cdr3_aa: CASSLGASGRAGEQFF; clone_size: .; d_call: TRBD2; v_call: TRBV7-9; j_call: TRBJ2-1
cdr3_nt: TGTGCCACCAGCAGGGAGTTAGGACAGGGGGGTACTGAAGCTTTCTTT; cdr3_aa: CATSRELGQGGTEAFF; clone_size: once; d_call: TRBD1; v_call: TRBV15; j_call: TRBJ1-1
cdr3_nt: TGTGCCAGCAGCCTTGGACAGGTTGGAGGCTACACCTTC; cdr3_aa: CASSLGQVGGYTF; clone_size: few; d_call: TRBD1; v_call: TRBV12-3/TRBV12-4; j_call: TRBJ1-2
cdr3_nt: TGTGCCAGCGCCCCCCGGGGGGCCGAGCAGTACTTC; cdr3_aa: CASAPRGAEQYF; clone_size: .; d_call: .; v_call: TRBV12-3/TRBV12-4; j_call: TRBJ2-7
cdr3_nt: TGTGCCAGCAGCCCTATGGGACTAGCGGACTACAATGAGCAGTTCTTC; cdr3_aa: CASSPMGLADYNEQFF; clone_size: .; d_call: TRBD2; v_call: TRBV6-4; j_call: TRBJ2-1
cdr3_nt: TGTGCCAGCAGCTTAGCGGGCGGGAGATTGAACACCGGGGAGCTGTTTTTT; cdr3_aa: CASSLAGGRLNTGELFF; clone_size: .; d_call: TRBD2; v_call: TRBV7-2; j_call: TRBJ2-2
cdr3_nt: TGTGCCAGCAGTTTTACCGGGACAGGGCCCTACGAGCAGTACTTC; cdr3_aa: CASSFTGTGPYEQYF; clone_size: .; d_call: TRBD1; v_call: TRBV27; j_call: TRBJ2-7
cdr3_nt: TGTGCCAGCAGTTTACAGGGGGAGGGGTATGGCTACACCTTC; cdr3_aa: CASSLQGEGYGYTF; clone_size: few; d_call: TRBD1; v_call: TRBV6-5; j_call: TRBJ1-2
cdr3_nt: TGTGCCAGCAGCTCAGCAGAGGCGGGGCGTAACACAGATACGCAGTATTTT; cdr3_aa: CASSSAEAGRNTDTQYF; clone_size: .; d_call: .; v_call: TRBV11-3; j_call: TRBJ2-3
cdr3_nt: TGTGCCAGTAGTATTTCAGGGGGCGACATTTACGAGCAGTACTTC; cdr3_aa: CASSISGGDIYEQYF; clone_size: once; d_call: TRBD1; v_call: TRBV19; j_call: TRBJ2-7
cdr3_nt: TGTGCCAGCAGCTTGCCAGGGGGATCCTACGAGCAGTACTTC; cdr3_aa: CASSLPGGSYEQYF; clone_size: .; d_call: TRBD1; v_call: TRBV5-4; j_call: TRBJ2-7
cdr3_nt: TGTGCCAGCAGTTCCTACCCGGGACAACCTAGGAACAATGAGCAGTTCTTC; cdr3_aa: CASSSYPGQPRNNEQFF; clone_size: few; d_call: .; v_call: TRBV6-2/TRBV6-3; j_call: TRBJ2-1
cdr3_nt: TGTGCCAGCAGCTTAGGTGCGGGAATGAACACTGAAGCTTTCTTT; cdr3_aa: CASSLGAGMNTEAFF; clone_size: once; d_call: .; v_call: TRBV11-3; j_call: TRBJ1-1
cdr3_nt: TGTGCCAGCAGCCCGGGGACTAGCGGGAGGGGGAGTGAGCAGTTCTTC; cdr3_aa: CASSPGTSGRGSEQFF; clone_size: once; d_call: TRBD2; v_call: TRBV11-3; j_call: TRBJ2-1
cdr3_nt: TGTGCCAGCAGCTTAGTAGGGACAGCCATTAACTATGGCTACACCTTC; cdr3_aa: CASSLVGTAINYGYTF; clone_size: .; d_call: TRBD1; v_call: TRBV7-2; j_call: TRBJ1-2
cdr3_nt: TGTGCCAGCAGCCCCGGGACAGGGGGCTCGGTTAACTATGGCTACACCTTC; cdr3_aa: CASSPGTGGSVNYGYTF; clone_size: .; d_call: TRBD1; v_call: TRBV28; j_call: TRBJ1-2
cdr3_nt: TGTGCCAGCAGCGCCAGCGGGAGTCAGACCCAGTACTTC; cdr3_aa: CASSASGSQTQYF; clone_size: .; d_call: TRBD2; v_call: TRBV9; j_call: TRBJ2-5
cdr3_nt: TGCGCCAGCAGCCGCGAAGTTGCGGGTTTATCCTACGAGCAGTACTTC; cdr3_aa: CASSREVAGLSYEQYF; clone_size: .; d_call: .; v_call: TRBV4-3; j_call: TRBJ2-7
cdr3_nt: TGTGCCAGCAGTTTAACCGGAGGGACTAGGAGCTACGAGCAGTACTTC; cdr3_aa: CASSLTGGTRSYEQYF; clone_size: .; d_call: TRBD2; v_call: TRBV27; j_call: TRBJ2-7
cdr3_nt: TGTGCCAGTAGCCGACAGGGGGCTGGAACTAATGAAAAACTGTTTTTT; cdr3_aa: CASSRQGAGTNEKLFF; clone_size: .; d_call: TRBD1; v_call: TRBV19; j_call: TRBJ1-4
cdr3_nt: TGTGCCAGCAAGCTGGTCCGGGGAATAATGGCCAATCAGCCCCAGCATTTT; cdr3_aa: CASKLVRGIMANQPQHF; clone_size: .; d_call: .; v_call: TRBV28; j_call: TRBJ1-5
cdr3_nt: TGCGCCAGCAGCTTGGTTGGCAGCTATGGCTACACCTTC; cdr3_aa: CASSLVGSYGYTF; clone_size: .; d_call: .; v_call: TRBV5-1; j_call: TRBJ1-2
cdr3_nt: TGTGCCAGCAGCTTGCCGGCTAGCGGAGATACGCAGTATTTT; cdr3_aa: CASSLPASGDTQYF; clone_size: .; d_call: TRBD2; v_call: TRBV5-6; j_call: TRBJ2-3
cdr3_nt: TGTGCCAGCAGCCAAGATGGAGAGCGGTGGCTCTACGAGCAGTACTTC; cdr3_aa: CASSQDGERWLYEQYF; clone_size: .; d_call: .; v_call: TRBV3-1/TRBV3-2; j_call: TRBJ2-7
cdr3_nt: TGCGCCAGCAGCCAAGCGAAGACGGGAGGGACTGAAGCTTTCTTT; cdr3_aa: CASSQAKTGGTEAFF; clone_size: few; d_call: .; v_call: TRBV4-3; j_call: TRBJ1-1
cdr3_nt: TGTGCCAGCTCACCGGGGCAGAATGAAAAACTGTTTTTT; cdr3_aa: CASSPGQNEKLFF; clone_size: .; d_call: .; v_call: TRBV18; j_call: TRBJ1-4
cdr3_nt: TGTGCCAGCAGCTCCTTACAGGGGCCCACTGAAGCTTTCTTT; cdr3_aa: CASSSLQGPTEAFF; clone_size: .; d_call: TRBD1; v_call: TRBV7-2; j_call: TRBJ1-1
cdr3_nt: TGTGCCAGCAGCTTACGACTAGCGGGAGGAAAAAACGAGCAGTACTTC; cdr3_aa: CASSLRLAGGKNEQYF; clone_size: .; d_call: TRBD2; v_call: TRBV7-2; j_call: TRBJ2-7
cdr3_nt: TGTGCCAGCACGGCAGGGGGTTTTCGGGCAGATACGCAGTATTTT; cdr3_aa: CASTAGGFRADTQYF; clone_size: once; d_call: TRBD1; v_call: TRBV6-5; j_call: TRBJ2-3
cdr3_nt: TGTGCCAGCAGCTTAGTTGGAGGGACAGAGACCCAGTACTTC; cdr3_aa: CASSLVGGTETQYF; clone_size: .; d_call: .; v_call: TRBV13; j_call: TRBJ2-5
cdr3_nt: TGTGCCAGCAGTTTATCCAGGGGCACCGGGGAGCTGTTTTTT; cdr3_aa: CASSLSRGTGELFF; clone_size: .; d_call: .; v_call: TRBV27; j_call: TRBJ2-2
cdr3_nt: TGCAGCGCTACCGGGACAGGGTTCTTGAATGAGCAGTTCTTC; cdr3_aa: CSATGTGFLNEQFF; clone_size: .; d_call: TRBD1; v_call: TRBV29-1; j_call: TRBJ2-1
cdr3_nt: TGCAGCGTTGGACAGGACTATAATTCACCCCTCCACTTT; cdr3_aa: CSVGQDYNSPLHF; clone_size: .; d_call: .; v_call: TRBV29-1; j_call: TRBJ1-6